This paragraph covers one T cell receptor (beta chain) sequence. This clone was counted a single time. Its recognized antigen is unknown. Base qualities were left out, and no much larger clone turns up one base away. Libraries were prepared through the immunoSEQ multiplex PCR assay. For the multiplex PCR, a mixture combining 60 forward primers for TCR Vbeta segments and 13 reverse primers for TCR Jbeta segments was used. Amplification of the CDR3 region of rearranged TCR beta genes was performed with a multiplex PCR assay on genomic DNA. The Illumina HiSeq System was used to sequence the amplified TCR beta libraries as 87-base-pair reads. On the study's bioinformatics: Across the 640 or so repertoires, a later analysis counted about 81 million unique TCR beta chains, roughly 11 million of which were shared by at least two donors. Raw reads were error-corrected and collapsed into unique sequences by a nearest-neighbor algorithm in which closely related sequences were merged to remove PCR and sequencing errors. To assign V, D and J gene segments, CDR3 sequences were aligned to IMGT reference sequences. For a sequence to be retained, a match of at least six nucleotides was required to both a V gene segment and a J gene segment. A rearrangement counted as productive if the CDR3 had no stop codons and remained in frame with V and J, and every other rearrangement counted as non-productive. CDR3 was defined by IMGT convention, running from the second conserved V-encoded cysteine to the conserved J-encoded phenylalanine. In an earlier analysis of 500 to 650 of the donors, sequences lacking an unambiguous match to a single V gene segment were excluded. In an earlier analysis of roughly 500 of the donors, V segments were called functional above 56.7% productive rearrangements and were called segregating when the between-donor standard deviation exceeded 5%. A statistical classification framework was built to diagnose cytomegalovirus status from the catalog of TCR beta chain sequences. A later analysis assigned V and J genes by comparing TCR nucleotide sequences with IMGT/GENE-DB human TR gene sequences. The TCRdist pipeline was used in a later analysis to assign CDR3 sequences and most-parsimonious VDJ recombination scenarios. In a later analysis, each TCR beta chain was defined by its CDR3 amino acid sequence together with its V-gene family, and reads without a unique V-gene family were excluded. As a way to deal with suspected cross-contamination and a sequencing artifact, a later analysis dropped approximately 590 nucleotide sequences that were highly shared and had low generation probability. In a later analysis, a clonal expansion index for each public chain was calculated from normalized within-repertoire ranks of inferred template counts. A later analysis computed generation probabilities with a VDJ recombination model fitted to out-of-frame rearrangements, and checked the results against IGoR. Hypergeometric tests were used in a later analysis to score TCR-TCR, TCR-HLA and TCR-CMV co-occurrence, with a repertoire-size bias correction applied to the TCR pairs. To estimate false discovery rates, a later analysis permuted the HLA or CMV assignments 20 times. In a later analysis, co-occurring TCRs were grouped using DBSCAN, with TCRdist sequence similarity added in when clustering inside HLA-allele-positive subsets. Co-occurrence clustering excluded repertoires with fewer than 30,000 or more than 120,000 public chains, plus five with anomalous nucleotide sharing. TCRdb limited this immuneACCESS table to in-frame rearrangements with V and J called. A share of clones is missing; checked studies link under half to unresolved V genes, and the rest is unexplained. V and J calls and clone size are given by that table; D and trimming were obtained from the DNA. Within this sample are over 70,000 clones, with about three quarters of them counted one time only. Of the sample, roughly 3% falls within the top ten clones.

From its cysteine to its phenylalanine, the CDR3 spans 15 amino acids. CDR3 DNA is the only sequence kept; it has 45 bases, read in frame from the first base. Via the germline V gene, CDR1 is SGHVS and CDR2 FNYEAQ. For this chain, trimming is 3 bases at the V end and 6 bases at the J end, and the number of junction bases without a gene match is 8. This entry comes from a study of cytomegalovirus exposure and HLA in healthy donors (dated by TCRdb to 2016 to 2017). Describing the broader study: An earlier analysis of roughly 630 of the donors reported roughly 300 Gb of sequence data and around 110 million unique TCR beta sequences from about 200 million T cells. Among some 410 genotyped donors of the cohort, an average of approximately 240,000 unique TCR beta nucleotide sequences was sequenced per donor, of which approximately 18% were non-productive. The study aimed to test whether signatures of past pathogen exposure could be identified by cataloging public T cell receptors. HLA typing covered class I and class II loci at four-digit resolution. High-throughput TCR immunosequencing, statistical association of individual TCRs with disease status, and machine learning were combined to predict cytomegalovirus infection status. Typing coverage differed by locus: A, B, C, DRB1 and DQB1 were typed in about 620-630 donors, DQA1 in about 500, DPA1 in some 570, and DPB1 in just under 490. Along with the approximately 670-subject first cohort, a separate validation cohort of roughly 110 different subjects was used. All discovery cohort repertoires had been generated on a single sequencing platform. The study profiled the T cell repertoires of 550 to 700 subjects by immunosequencing and related them to cytomegalovirus serostatus. Donor age, sex, ethnicity and CMV serostatus were collected together with the repertoire data. An early release that covered several hundred HLA-typed donors contained about 300 gigabases of sequencing data and 80 million or so unique TCR sequences. Because of strong linkage in the cohort, roughly five DR-DQ haplotypes were treated as single units for association and clustering. To study patterns of TCR occurrence, a later analysis re-analyzed previously published TCR beta repertoires from around 660 donors and added high-resolution HLA genotyping. Of the roughly 400 genotyped donors, more than 75% were placed in the genetic ancestry cluster associated with self-reported Caucasian donors. Rather than using new phenotypic data, the later analysis identified candidate immune exposures from TCR beta sequences and from how often those sequences occurred across donors. A later genetic analysis used genome-wide SNP genotypes for about three fifths of the roughly 700 donors, treating that subset as a discovery cohort. An earlier analysis of around 540 of the donors applied high-throughput TCR beta sequencing to assess whether each TCR beta V gene segment acted as functional or pseudogenic.

The cohort was made up of around 720 healthy bone marrow donors. All cohort members were sampled while nominally healthy, although unrecorded immune exposures were likely present. The donor tested CMV seropositive and was one of the 289 seropositive cohort members. Each donor provided a peripheral blood sample, and peripheral blood mononuclear cells were used for TCR beta sequencing. The Qiagen DNeasy Blood Extraction Kit was used to extract genomic DNA from the blood cell samples. The investigation overall reported the following: A later analysis found that most CMV-associated TCR beta chains appeared HLA-restricted, with HLA associations seemingly driven largely by CMV exposure. In an earlier analysis of 500 to 650 of the donors, most TCR beta V segments appeared in productive rearrangements about 87% or about 30% of the time, broadly matching IMGT annotations. A later analysis reported that several top co-occurrence clusters appeared linked to parvovirus B19, influenza, CMV and Epstein-Barr virus. Compared with equally common non-associated chains, HLA-associated TCR beta chains in a later analysis were more clonally expanded and had lower generation probabilities. According to a later genetic analysis, donors in an Asian-associated ancestry cluster had fewer N-insertions in productive TCRs than the approximately 670-donor mean. The presence/absence analyses assumed that sequencing depth was roughly uniform across donors, and that assumption may not be true. Most TCR sequences were seen in very few donors, while some public TCRs were found in many individuals. The 87-base-pair reads could not distinguish some IMGT-functional V segments, including TRBV6-2 and TRBV6-3, so those segments were excluded. It was suggested by the authors that the approach could potentially be generalized to other disease states and immunological phenotypes. When HLA alleles, especially DR and DQ, strongly co-occurred, TCR associations were difficult to assign to individual alleles. In a later analysis, TCR association rates were found to vary across HLA loci, with the most associated TCRs seen for DRB1 alleles and the fewest for HLA-C alleles. A further reported finding was that TCR beta sequences accurately predicted the HLA-A and HLA-B alleles for most subjects in the first cohort. For the cohort, immune exposure information was limited to CMV serostatus. This cohort had only TCR beta chains sequenced, and the lack of alpha or paired-chain data limited which features could be detected. In a later genetic analysis, a missense DCLRE1C variant was associated with V-gene and J-gene trimming of TCR beta chains, and the association was replicated in an independent cohort. A cluster of highly shared sequence variants was judged likely to represent a technical artifact of the sequencing pipeline. The classifier was reported to diagnose cytomegalovirus status with high specificity and sensitivity in both the original and validation cohorts. Specific HLA alleles were associated with roughly 17,000 TCR beta sequences at a false discovery rate of 0.05 in a later analysis. In vitro tests confirmed that a few of the cytomegalovirus-associated TCR beta chains recognize cytomegalovirus antigens. Correlated functional status among segregating V segments might be attributable to linkage disequilibrium, but an unknown experimental factor could not be ruled out. Because counts were too low, roughly 18 rarely observed V segments, including chromosome 9 orphons, were left out of the earlier analysis of roughly 600 of the donors. Because some donors lacked HLA typing at each locus, the association tests relied only on the typed subset. The study gave a list of roughly 150 TCR beta chains associated with cytomegalovirus.

The sample consisted of PBMCs. The sequence was collected from a middle-aged man in good health and CMV-seropositive. The rearranged segments are TRBV7-6 and TRBJ1-3; 7 central bases correspond to TRBD1. The CDR3 reads CASSLVAGGENTIYF. The bases are TGTGCCAGCAGCTTGGTCGCAGGGGGTGAAAACACCATATATTTT.